These T cell receptor beta chains were read from a single sample in a study of tumor and adjacent non-tumor tissue in lung cancer. TCRdb reprocessed the multiplex PCR reads with MiXCR, giving one entry per CDR3 protein. The sample consists of around 120,000 distinct CDR3 sequences, around three fifths of them appearing once. Input material: lung tumor tissue. Every receptor here comes from a man aged 25-45 years with non-small cell lung cancer. Both conserved end residues are part of each CDR3. Fields, in order: J gene, V gene, clone size, D gene, CDR3 DNA, CDR3 protein. The D gene is left open where the match is weak. Size is omitted from some rows. Given values are once, few, many or a class for expanded clones.

TRBJ2-1 TRBV12-5 once NA TGTGCTAGTGGTTTAGTAGCCGGCGGGCACACCGGCAATGAGCAGTTCTTC CASGLVAGGHTGNEQFF
TRBJ1-1 TRBV11-3 NA NA TGTGCCAGTAGCTTAGCCAACGTGGAGACTGAAGCTTTCTTT CASSLANVETEAFF
TRBJ2-3 TRBV20-1 NA NA TGCAGTGCATCAGCCAGCGACACAGGTACGCAGTATTTT CSASASDTGTQYF
TRBJ2-1 TRBV7-2 NA NA TGTGCCAGCAGCCCAACGAGGGACTTTTACAATGAGCAGTTCTTC CASSPTRDFYNEQFF
TRBJ2-6 TRBV11-1 NA NA TGTGCTAGCAGCTTATTCTCTGGGGCCAACGTCCCGACTTTC CASSLFSGANVPTF
TRBJ1-6 TRBV5-1 NA NA TGCGCCAGCAGCTTGATTAATTCACCCCTCCACTTT CASSLINSPLHF
TRBJ1-5 TRBV5-1 NA NA TGCGCCAGCAGCTTAGGCCCGACGAACAGCCTCCAGCCCCAGCATTTT CASSLGPTNSLQPQHF
TRBJ2-4 TRBV11-1 NA NA TGCGCCAGCACTCACTCACGCATGGCGACCAAAATCATTCAGTACTTC CASTHSRMATKIIQYF
TRBJ2-5 TRBV7-9 few NA TGTGCCAGCAGCTCCATCAGGGGAGTTCATGAGACCCAGTACTTC CASSSIRGVHETQYF
TRBJ2-7 TRBV10-3 NA NA TGTGTCGTGGGGGGGCGTTTCTACGAGCAGTACTTC CVVGGRFYEQYF
TRBJ2-2 TRBV20-1 NA NA TGCAATGCTGCCAAACAGGGGTCGAACACCCGGGAGTTGTTTTTT CNAAKQGSNTRELFF
TRBJ1-3 TRBV7-2 NA NA TGTGCCAGCAGCTTGGGACCTAGGACAGCTGGAAACACCATATATTTT CASSLGPRTAGNTIYF
TRBJ2-1 TRBV28 NA NA TGTGCCAGCACTTCCGCCATAGCTGAGAAGAGCTCCTACAATGAGCAGTTCTTC CASTSAIAEKSSYNEQFF
TRBJ1-1 TRBV20-1 few NA TGCAGTGCTAGAGCAGGGAACACTGAAGCTTTCTTT CSARAGNTEAFF
TRBJ1-2 TRBV20-1 NA NA TGCAGTGCTAGGGGCAGGGTCGGTCCTGGCTACACCTTC CSARGRVGPGYTF
TRBJ2-1 TRBV20-1 many TRBD2 TGCAGTGCCATAGCGGGAGGCCGAAATAGTGAGCAGTTCTTC CSAIAGGRNSEQFF
TRBJ2-1 TRBV20-1 many NA TGCAGTGCCCGGAGCGGTTTTATTTACAATAAGCAGTTCTTC CSARSGFIYNKQFF
TRBJ2-7 TRBV6-2/TRBV6-3 NA TRBD2 TGTGCCAGCAGTTACTCCGGACTAGTCGGAGGCCCTTCTCTCTACGAGCAGTACTTC CASSYSGLVGGPSLYEQYF
TRBJ2-5 TRBV5-6 few NA TGTGCCAGCAGCTTGACCGGTCCCCAAGGCAAGACCCAGTACTTC CASSLTGPQGKTQYF
TRBJ2-1 TRBV7-9 NA NA TGTGCCAGCAGCCATAGAGGTGTTGAGCAGTTCTTC CASSHRGVEQFF
TRBJ1-1 TRBV29-1 NA NA TGCAGCGTTGTGTTTGGGTTAGGGGGATTTGACGAAGCTTCCTTT CSVVFGLGGFDEASF
TRBJ1-4 TRBV4-1 NA NA TGCGCCAGCAGCCCGCTCAGGGAGACGGAGGAAAAGCCGTTTTTT CASSPLRETEEKPFF
TRBJ2-3 TRBV20-1 few NA TGCAGTACTAGACGCGCTTCCGGGACGGCTAGCACAGATACGCAGTATTTT CSTRRASGTASTDTQYF
TRBJ2-3 TRBV7-8 NA NA TGTGCCAGCAGCTTATTCTCCTGGAGCGGCACAAATACGCAGTATTTT CASSLFSWSGTNTQYF
TRBJ1-5 TRBV6-5 many NA TGTGCCAGCAGTTACCCCCTCGCTCGCAATCAGCCCCAGCATTTT CASSYPLARNQPQHF
TRBJ2-3 TRBV10-2 NA TRBD2 TGCGCCAGTGCGAAGCGGGAGGATACAGATACGCAGTATTTT CASAKREDTDTQYF
TRBJ2-5 TRBV29-1 once TRBD1 TGCATCGTTGGGTTGACAGGGCACAGGACCCAGTACTTC CIVGLTGHRTQYF
TRBJ2-1 TRBV4-2 many NA TGTGCCAGCAGCCAAGATCGGGTAGTCTACAATGAGCAGTTCTTC CASSQDRVVYNEQFF
TRBJ1-6 TRBV6-5 many NA TGTGCCAGCAGTTACAATGCTCCGATCCGAAGCTCCTATAATTCACCCCTCCACTTT CASSYNAPIRSSYNSPLHF